The 27 T cell receptor beta chains reported below all come from one sample, sequenced in a study of breast tumors, draining lymph nodes, adjacent tissues. Samples came from axillary lymph nodes draining the breast cancer. TCRdb processed the multiplex PCR reads anew with MiXCR; each CDR3 protein has one entry. The data show 290,000 or so distinct CDR3 sequences, 30% seen once. The sequenced material came from axillary lymph node tissue. The receptors were sampled from a female donor with breast cancer. Some clones in this sample may be carry-over from other donors' samples.

This clonotype was detected many times. The chain joins TRBV10-1 to TRBJ2-7; perhaps TRBD1 as D (5 bases). Germline V gives CDR1 WNHNN, CDR2 SYGVQD (reference sequence). The CDR3 length is 14 residues. V was cut by 5 bases and J by 4 bases, with 15 bases left in between. This CDR3 is CASSPGPRGYEQYF. The CDR3 nucleotides read TGCGCCAGCAGTCCCGGGCCAAGGGGATACGAGCAGTACTTC.

This clonotype was seen many times. At one boundary the junction diverges from the germline segment, which might be a read error. The chain uses TRBV6-5 and TRBJ1-5, with 10 positions matching TRBD1. CDR1 MNHEY and CDR2 SVGAGI come from the germline V gene. The CDR3 has 14 residues. This chain's CDR3 is CASRQGAGNQPQHF. The CDR3 bases are TGCGCCAGCAGACAGGGGGCTGGCAATCAGCCCCAGCATTTT.

This clonotype was seen once. The V gene is TRBV20-1, the J gene TRBJ2-5, with a weak D call TRBD1 (6 bases). Deletions cut 5 bases from V and 5 bases from J, with 18 bases between. CDR1 is DFQATT and CDR2 is SNEGSKA in the germline V gene (reference sequence). The CDR3 loop spans 14 amino acids. The CDR3 is CSADDGNRAETQYF. The CDR3 nucleotides are TGCAGTGCTGATGACGGAAACAGGGCGGAGACCCAGTACTTC.

As concerns this clonotype: This clone may be a read error of a much larger clone one base away. The rearrangement uses TRBV12-3 or TRBV12-4 and TRBJ2-1; D is unresolved. The CDR3 has 13 amino acids. This CDR3 reads CTSSQPVVNEQFF. CDR3 nucleotides: TGTACCAGCAGTCAACCGGTAGTCAATGAGCAGTTCTTC.

V gene TRBV6-5 combines with J gene TRBJ2-7; weak D call: TRBD2 (6 bases). Germline V gene data show CDR1 as MNHEY and CDR2 as SVGAGI. V was pared by 5 bases and J by 0 bases, with 14 bases between. The CDR3 is 15 residues long. The chain's CDR3 is CASSHGGASSYEQYF. The DNA of the CDR3 is TGTGCCAGCAGTCACGGCGGGGCCAGCTCCTACGAGCAGTACTTC.

This clonotype was counted many times. The chain joins TRBV27 to TRBJ2-7; 7 bases line up with TRBD1. CDR1 and CDR2 from the germline V gene are MNHEY and SMNVEV (reference sequence). The V gene end was trimmed by 5 bases and the J gene end by 3 bases; junction bases not matched to a gene: 7. This CDR3 is 14 amino acids long. DNA for the CDR3: TGTGCCAGCAGTCAGACAGGGTCCCTCTACGAGCAGTACTTC. It translates to CASSQTGSLYEQYF.

At least ten counts were recorded for this clonotype. The rearrangement links TRBV5-6 to TRBJ2-5; D ambiguous. This CDR3 contains 14 residues. V gave up 0 bases and J gave up 2 bases, with 8 bases separating them. The germline CDR1 and CDR2 sequences are SGHDT and YYEEEE. The chain's CDR3 is CASSLAAEQETQYF. CDR3 DNA: TGTGCCAGCAGCTTGGCGGCGGAACAAGAGACCCAGTACTTC.

This clonotype was recorded at least ten times. This sequence joins TRBV7-8 and TRBJ2-7; D unresolved. Germline V CDR1 and CDR2: SGHVS, FQNEAQ. CDR3 length equals 16 residues. The V and J ends lost 1 base and 3 bases respectively, with 16 bases between them. The CDR3 DNA reads as TGTGCCAGCAGCTTAGAGGGTGGGTGGAGCCACTACGAGCAGTACTTC. It yields the protein CASSLEGGWSHYEQYF.

V gene TRBV11-3 combines with J gene TRBJ1-1; the D is unclear. The CDR3 has 13 amino acids. In germline, CDR1 is SGHNT, CDR2 YENEEA. The V and J ends lost 1 base and 6 bases respectively, with 9 bases between them. CDR3 in DNA: TGTGCCAGCAGCTTAGGCTCGGCGGCTGAAGCTTTCTTT. It is translated as CASSLGSAAEAFF.

This clonotype was seen repeatedly, ten times or more. This chain connects TRBV6-5 to TRBJ1-6; TRBD1 is a possible D gene (6 bases). The CDR3 loop spans 15 amino acids. Trimming cost V 5 bases and J 6 bases, with 14 bases left between them. The germline gives CDR1 MNHEY, CDR2 SVGAGI. CDR3 region: CASSRSGQINSPLHF. CDR3 coding DNA: TGTGCCAGCAGTCGAAGCGGACAGATTAATTCACCCCTCCACTTT.

Worth noting for this clonotype: This may be a read error: a much more frequent sequence differs by one nucleotide. As the CDR3 is not closed by the conserved phenylalanine or tryptophan, this likely results from a read error. This sequence joins TRBV7-6 and TRBJ2-1; D uncertain. This CDR3 contains 17 residues. The V gene's germline CDR1 is SGHVS and CDR2 FNYEAQ. CDR3 protein: CASSQDLRLDSYNEQFL. The CDR3, as DNA: TGCGCCAGCAGCCAAGATTTGCGGCTAGACTCCTACAATGAGCAGTTCCTC.

The chain is built from TRBV9 and TRBJ1-4; TRBD1 matches at 10 bases. V trimming: 3 bases; J trimming: 5 bases; junction bases outside the gene matches: 1. The CDR3 extends over 14 amino acids. Looked up from germline, CDR1 is SGDLS and CDR2 is YYNGEE. CDR3 residues: CASSGGQGNEKLFF. For the CDR3, the DNA is TGTGCCAGCAGCGGGGGACAGGGGAATGAAAAACTGTTTTTT.

This clonotype was detected only a few times. A read error is possible here, since a much larger clone lies one base away. V is TRBV19 and J is TRBJ2-5; 11 bases are a match to TRBD2. CDR1 and CDR2 (germline): LNHDA, SQIVND (reference sequence). V lost 7 bases and J lost 5; bases outside the gene matches: 9. The CDR3 consists of 15 residues. For the CDR3, the DNA is TGTGCCAGTAAGAGAGGGGGACTAGCGGATGAGACCCAGTACTTC. It encodes CASKRGGLADETQYF.

The V gene is TRBV19, the J gene TRBJ2-3; D not certain. The germline V gene has CDR1 LNHDA and CDR2 SQIVND (reference sequence). The CDR3 runs to 15 residues. The V and J ends lost 7 bases and 0 bases respectively, with 14 bases between them. The CDR3 bases are TGTGCCAGTACTAGAACCTTTACGAGCACAGATACGCAGTATTTT. Encoded protein: CASTRTFTSTDTQYF.

This clonotype was picked up a small number of times. The V and J genes are TRBV28 and TRBJ2-5, with 8 positions matching TRBD2. The V segment lost 6 bases and the J segment 5 bases; nucleotides outside the gene matches: 20. Germline V gene lookup returns CDR1 MDHEN and CDR2 SYDVKM. The CDR3 is 18 residues long. The CDR3 here is CASSPLREAPPSRETQYF. In nucleotides, the CDR3 is TGTGCCAGCAGCCCGTTGCGGGAGGCCCCCCCCTCTCGGGAGACCCAGTACTTC.

The gene calls are TRBV9 and TRBJ2-3; 8 positions match TRBD2. This CDR3 contains 15 residues. Germline values: CDR1 SGDLS, CDR2 YYNGEE. V was clipped by 1 base and J by 5 bases; unmatched bases: 6. The CDR3 region has the DNA TGTGCCAGCAGCGTATCAGCGGGAGAAGGAGATACGCAGTATTTT. Translation: CASSVSAGEGDTQYF. Together with reference TRBV9 and TRBJ2-3, the CDR3 gives the full variable domain: DSGVTQTPKHLITATGQRVTLRCSPRSGDLSVYWYQQSLDQGLQFLIQYYNGEERAKGNILERFSAQQFPDLHSELNLSSLELGDSALYFCASSVSAGEGDTQYFGPGTRLTVL.

This clonotype has only a few counts. A much larger clone sits a single nucleotide away, making a read error possible. The chain has TRBV7-6 and TRBJ2-3, with 8 positions matching TRBD1. The CDR3 totals 18 residues. In germline, CDR1 is SGHVS, CDR2 FNYEAQ. CDR3 DNA: TGTGCCAGCAGCCTAGGACAGGGTATTTCATGGCGCACACATACGCAGTATTTT. Residues: CASSLGQGISWRTHTQYF.

There are many counts of this clonotype. This chain connects TRBV6-1 to TRBJ1-4; 8 bases line up with TRBD1. With 6 bases clipped from V and 7 bases from J, the junction kept 7 bases outside the gene matches. The CDR3 is 14 amino acids. CDR1 and CDR2 (germline): MNHNS, SASEGT. CDR3 nucleotide sequence: TGTGCCAGCAGATACCAGGGGGCAGGTGAAAAACTGTTTTTT. It codes for CASRYQGAGEKLFF.

This clonotype was picked up many times. The chain joins TRBV10-1 to TRBJ1-4, with D maybe TRBD1 (5 bases). Trimming left V 0 bases short and J 10 bases short, with 15 bases between. This CDR3 spans 15 amino acids. Looked up from germline, CDR1 is WNHNN and CDR2 is SYGVQD (reference sequence). CDR3 DNA: TGCGCCAGCAGTGAGTCGTCAGGGAGGCAGGGAAAACTGTTTTTT. Translation gives CASSESSGRQGKLFF.

This chain connects TRBV7-6 to TRBJ1-2; D gene unclear. CDR1 is SGHVS, CDR2 FNYEAQ, per germline. The CDR3 consists of 13 residues. The CDR3 bases are TGTGGCGGCAGCTTAGCAGGAGTGGAGGGCTACACCTTC. Amino acids: CGGSLAGVEGYTF.

This clonotype has a count of ten or more. The chain joins TRBV11-2 to TRBJ2-5; TRBD1 is a possible D gene (5 bases). The CDR3 runs to 13 residues. V was clipped by 6 bases and J by 0 bases, with 8 bases between them. CDR1 and CDR2 (germline): SGHAT, FQNNGV. CDR3 sequence (DNA): TGTGCCAGCAGTACAGGACACCAAGAGACCCAGTACTTC. Translation: CASSTGHQETQYF.

In its sample, this clonotype was seen a few times. With a much larger clone just one base away, this may be a read error. The rearrangement links TRBV12-3 or TRBV12-4 to TRBJ2-2; D remains ambiguous. The CDR3 consists of 15 residues. The V end was cut by 3 bases, the J end by 5 bases, with 13 bases between. The DNA of the CDR3 is TGTGCCAGCAGTTTCGCCCCCCTACTAACCGGGGAGCTGTTTTTT. Protein: CASSFAPLLTGELFF.

The CDR3 DNA reads TGTGCCAGCAGCCCCCGTGGGACCGTTTACGAGCAGTACTTC. Its translation is CASSPRGTVYEQYF. This chain joins TRBV6-2 or TRBV6-3 and TRBJ2-7; D might be TRBD1 or TRBD2, each matching 5 bases. CDR1 and CDR2 (germline): MNHEY, SVGEGT. Trimming stripped 6 bases from V and 4 bases from J, with 16 bases between. This CDR3 spans 14 amino acids.

This clonotype was counted at least ten times. This sequence joins TRBV25-1 and TRBJ2-3, with D uncertain. The length of the CDR3 is 14 residues. V was trimmed by 2 bases and J by 3 bases, leaving 9 bases between them. Germline CDR1 MGHDK, CDR2 SYGVNS. CDR3 in DNA: TGTGCCAGCAGTGAAAGCTATGGTACAGATACGCAGTATTTT. Translated, it gives CASSESYGTDTQYF.

In its sample, this clonotype was seen many times. The rearrangement joins TRBV20-1 to TRBJ2-7; D unclear. The V and J ends lost 2 bases and 0 bases respectively, with 2 bases between them. CDR3 length equals 11 residues. Germline values: CDR1 DFQATT, CDR2 SNEGSKA (reference sequence). The CDR3 DNA reads TGCAGTGCTAGAAACTCCTACGAGCAGTACTTC. Its protein is CSARNSYEQYF.

This clonotype was counted only a few times. The genes are TRBV12-3 or TRBV12-4 and TRBJ2-4; 7 bases fit TRBD1. The CDR3 covers 14 residues. Trimming at V came to 6 bases and at J to 4 bases, leaving 6 bases not matched to a gene. CDR3: CASSQTGIKNIQYF. CDR3 nucleotide sequence: TGTGCCAGCAGCCAGACAGGGATAAAAAACATTCAGTACTTC.

Comment on this clonotype: This may stem from a read error, because a much larger clone lies one nucleotide away. Lacking the conserved final phenylalanine or tryptophan, this CDR3 likely reflects a read error. The chain employs TRBV6-4 and TRBJ2-1, with a tentative D call TRBD2 (5 bases). Germline V CDR1 and CDR2: MRHNA, SNTAGT. This CDR3 region has 16 residues. Trimming shortened V by 6 bases and J by 0 bases, and 15 bases separated the two germline ends. CDR3 residues: CASSFSSGTSYNEQFS. The CDR3, as DNA: TGTGCCAGCAGCTTCTCAAGCGGAACCTCCTACAATGAGCAGTTCTCC.